A selection of T cell receptor beta chains follows, all from one sample in a study of T cell responses to AZD1222 COVID-19 vaccine. Assay used: immunoSEQ multiplex PCR; TCRdb lists only in-frame clones, some missing. The repertoire includes roughly 130,000 clones, 70% to 90% of them detected once, and 1.5% to 2% sits in the top ten. Here the sequenced sample was peripheral blood, taken on day 0 of AZD1222 vaccination. The origin of the receptors is an adult in good health. The CDR3 runs from the conserved cysteine through the conserved F or W. Each record gives: D gene, clone size, J gene, V gene, CDR3 protein, CDR3 DNA. The D gene is left open where the match is weak. A clone size is listed for some rows: how often the clone was seen (once, few, many), or a class if it is expanded.

D: .
size: .
J: TRBJ1-5
V: TRBV5-1
CDR3: CASSLAGASNQPQHF
DNA: TGCGCCAGCAGCTTGGCGGGGGCTAGCAATCAGCCCCAGCATTTT

D: TRBD2
size: .
J: TRBJ2-1
V: TRBV29-1
CDR3: CSVLGLARRIGADEQFF
DNA: TGCAGCGTCCTGGGACTAGCGCGGAGGATAGGGGCCGATGAGCAGTTCTTC

D: TRBD1
size: .
J: TRBJ2-1
V: TRBV7-2
CDR3: CASSTGQYNEQFF
DNA: TGTGCCAGCAGCACGGGACAGTACAATGAGCAGTTCTTC

D: .
size: .
J: TRBJ2-3
V: TRBV7-6
CDR3: CASSSARTIATDTQYF
DNA: TGTGCCAGCAGCTCGGCCCGTACTATCGCCACAGATACGCAGTATTTT

D: .
size: .
J: TRBJ2-5
V: TRBV24-1
CDR3: CATSDLAGRGGETQYF
DNA: TGTGCCACCAGTGATTTGGCGGGAAGGGGAGGAGAGACCCAGTACTTC

D: .
size: .
J: TRBJ1-2
V: TRBV12-3/TRBV12-4
CDR3: CASSMLRVHGYTF
DNA: TGTGCCAGCAGTATGCTCAGGGTACATGGCTACACCTTC

D: TRBD2
size: .
J: TRBJ2-3
V: TRBV18
CDR3: CASSPRALAGGPSDTQYF
DNA: TGTGCCAGCTCACCAAGGGCGCTAGCGGGGGGGCCATCAGATACGCAGTATTTT

D: .
size: .
J: TRBJ2-7
V: TRBV20-1
CDR3: CSASRATYEQYF
DNA: TGCAGTGCTAGTAGGGCCACCTACGAGCAGTACTTC

D: TRBD1
size: .
J: TRBJ1-3
V: TRBV18
CDR3: CASSFRTGLSGNTIYF
DNA: TGTGCCAGCTCATTTCGGACAGGCCTCTCTGGAAACACCATATATTTT

D: TRBD1
size: .
J: TRBJ1-3
V: TRBV6-5
CDR3: CASTQDRTSGNTIYF
DNA: TGTGCCAGCACCCAGGACAGGACCTCTGGAAACACCATATATTTT

D: .
size: .
J: TRBJ1-1
V: TRBV30
CDR3: CAWSIDRNTEAFF
DNA: TGTGCCTGGAGTATCGACAGGAACACTGAAGCTTTCTTT

D: TRBD1
size: .
J: TRBJ2-5
V: TRBV7-2
CDR3: CASSITGGKATQYF
DNA: TGTGCCAGCAGCATTACAGGGGGCAAAGCGACCCAGTACTTC

D: TRBD1
size: few
J: TRBJ1-5
V: TRBV15
CDR3: CATSRGPGTDTYSNQPQHF
DNA: TGTGCCACCAGCAGAGGGCCCGGGACAGACACTTATAGCAATCAGCCCCAGCATTTT

D: .
size: .
J: TRBJ1-5
V: TRBV7-8
CDR3: CASSLPRRINSNQPQHF
DNA: TGTGCCAGCAGCCTCCCCCGGCGGATTAATAGCAATCAGCCCCAGCATTTT

D: .
size: .
J: TRBJ2-7
V: TRBV7-4
CDR3: CASSPATGTPPYEQYF
DNA: TGTGCCAGCAGCCCAGCCACCGGGACACCTCCCTACGAGCAGTACTTC

D: .
size: .
J: TRBJ1-1
V: TRBV5-1
CDR3: CASSLSPGKESEAFF
DNA: TGCGCCAGCAGCTTGTCGCCGGGGAAGGAGTCTGAAGCTTTCTTT

D: .
size: .
J: TRBJ2-3
V: TRBV9
CDR3: CASSGLGDTQYF
DNA: TGTGCCAGCAGTGGTCTAGGGGATACGCAGTATTTT

D: .
size: few
J: TRBJ2-1
V: TRBV19
CDR3: CASSIGGVGSYNEQFF
DNA: TGTGCCAGTAGTATAGGGGGGGTAGGCTCCTACAATGAGCAGTTCTTC

D: .
size: .
J: TRBJ1-3
V: TRBV6-5
CDR3: CASSYSRRSGNTIYF
DNA: TGTGCCAGCAGTTACAGTAGACGCTCTGGAAACACCATATATTTT

D: TRBD1
size: .
J: TRBJ1-5
V: TRBV19
CDR3: CASRAPGQGRWQPQHF
DNA: TGTGCCAGTAGGGCCCCGGGACAGGGGAGGTGGCAGCCCCAGCATTTT

D: .
size: once
J: TRBJ1-5
V: TRBV7-9
CDR3: CASSPAGHSILAQHF
DNA: TGTGCCAGCAGCCCGGCGGGACACTCCATATTGGCCCAGCATTTT

D: .
size: .
J: TRBJ2-7
V: TRBV30
CDR3: CAWSFRRNSYEQYF
DNA: TGTGCCTGGAGTTTTCGGCGGAACTCCTACGAGCAGTACTTC

D: TRBD2
size: .
J: TRBJ2-6
V: TRBV9
CDR3: CASSPHGGRNSGANVLTF
DNA: TGTGCCAGCAGCCCGCATGGCGGGAGGAACTCTGGGGCCAACGTCCTGACTTTC

D: .
size: few
J: TRBJ2-1
V: TRBV2
CDR3: CASSVTIYNEQFF
DNA: TGTGCCAGCAGTGTGACTATCTACAATGAGCAGTTCTTC

D: .
size: few
J: TRBJ2-4
V: TRBV7-2
CDR3: CASTSAKNIQYF
DNA: TGTGCCAGCACCTCTGCCAAAAACATTCAGTACTTC

D: .
size: .
J: TRBJ2-5
V: TRBV11-2
CDR3: CASSSGGAKETQYF
DNA: TGTGCCAGCAGCTCCGGAGGGGCGAAAGAGACCCAGTACTTC

D: .
size: .
J: TRBJ1-2
V: TRBV2
CDR3: CASTMDGEGYTF
DNA: TGTGCCAGCACTATGGACGGGGAGGGCTACACCTTC

D: TRBD2
size: once
J: TRBJ2-1
V: TRBV18
CDR3: CASSPLQGGDEQFF
DNA: TGTGCCAGCTCACCACTTCAGGGAGGGGATGAGCAGTTCTTC

D: .
size: .
J: TRBJ2-7
V: TRBV18
CDR3: CASSTGDVYEQYF
DNA: TGTGCCAGCTCAACCGGGGACGTTTACGAGCAGTACTTC

D: TRBD2
size: .
J: TRBJ2-1
V: TRBV10-1
CDR3: CASSEKLAPGDEQFF
DNA: TGCGCCAGCAGTGAGAAACTAGCGCCAGGCGATGAGCAGTTCTTC